This is a list of T cell receptor beta chains from one sample in a study of blood T cell repertoires in COVID-19. Sequencing used immunoSEQ multiplex PCR; TCRdb keeps in-frame clones, though not all of them. Among tens of thousands of clones listed, roughly nine tenths were seen once. Material for sequencing was peripheral blood. The receptor set was obtained from a woman between 55 and 75 years old with acute or convalescent COVID-19. CDR3s include the opening cysteine and the closing phenylalanine or tryptophan. Fields, in order: clone size, V gene, J gene, D gene, CDR3 protein, CDR3 DNA. The D gene is left open where the match is weak. Clone sizes are given selectively: once, few, many, or a class where the clone is expanded.

.	TRBV2	TRBJ2-1	.	CASREGSGHLFAQFF	TGTGCCAGCAGAGAGGGGTCGGGACACCTATTTGCCCAGTTCTTC
.	TRBV28	TRBJ1-5	TRBD1	CASSSRTGESNQPQHF	TGTGCCAGCAGTTCAAGGACAGGGGAAAGCAATCAGCCCCAGCATTTT
.	TRBV11-2	TRBJ1-6	.	CASSLRQNNSPLHF	TGTGCCAGCAGCTTACGACAGAATAATTCACCCCTCCACTTT
.	TRBV2	TRBJ2-6	.	CASIGDFSGANVLTF	TGTGCCAGCATTGGGGACTTCTCTGGGGCCAACGTCCTGACTTTC
once	TRBV14	TRBJ2-3	TRBD2	CASSPTGGHTDTQYF	TGTGCCAGCAGCCCCACGGGGGGGCACACAGATACGCAGTATTTT
.	TRBV7-9	TRBJ2-7	.	CASSPEQEQYF	TGTGCCAGCAGCCCAGAACAAGAGCAGTACTTC
.	TRBV30	TRBJ2-1	.	CAWSVRGLMTDEQFF	TGTGCCTGGAGTGTACGGGGACTGATGACGGATGAGCAGTTCTTC
.	TRBV19	TRBJ2-1	TRBD1	CASSMDRSSYNEQFF	TGTGCCAGTAGTATGGACAGGTCCTCCTACAATGAGCAGTTCTTC
.	TRBV19	TRBJ2-3	TRBD2	CASSSEAGVSDTQYF	TGTGCCAGTAGTTCCGAAGCGGGAGTTTCAGATACGCAGTATTTT
.	TRBV7-2	TRBJ2-3	.	CASSPDRDTQYF	TGTGCCAGCAGCCCGGACAGAGATACGCAGTATTTT
.	TRBV28	TRBJ2-2	.	CASSLFLRETGELFF	TGTGCCAGCAGTTTATTCCTCCGGGAAACCGGGGAGCTGTTTTTT
few	TRBV12-3/TRBV12-4	TRBJ1-4	.	CASSLVRGELFF	TGTGCCAGCAGTTTAGTTCGTGGAGAACTGTTTTTT
.	TRBV4-1	TRBJ2-7	TRBD1	CASSQLGQGNEQYF	TGCGCCAGCAGCCAACTGGGACAGGGAAACGAGCAGTACTTC
once	TRBV28	TRBJ2-5	TRBD2	CALGAGGLQETQYF	TGTGCCTTAGGGGCGGGAGGCCTACAAGAGACCCAGTACTTC
.	TRBV7-7	TRBJ2-2	.	CASSSVGFNTGELFF	TGTGCCAGCAGCTCCGTCGGGTTCAACACCGGGGAGCTGTTTTTT
.	TRBV5-5	TRBJ2-2	TRBD2	CASRTSSGRRAGELFF	TGTGCCAGCAGAACCTCTAGCGGGAGGCGAGCCGGGGAGCTGTTTTTT
.	TRBV6-2/TRBV6-3	TRBJ1-1	TRBD1	CASSRDRVAETEAFF	TGTGCCAGCAGTCGGGACAGGGTAGCGGAGACTGAAGCTTTCTTT
.	TRBV7-2	TRBJ2-5	.	CASSFGLAETQYF	TGTGCCAGCAGCTTCGGGTTGGCGGAGACCCAGTACTTC
.	TRBV9	TRBJ1-5	.	CASSVASGQPQHF	TGTGCCAGCAGCGTAGCCTCGGGTCAGCCCCAGCATTTT
.	TRBV23-1	TRBJ1-1	TRBD1	CASSPWQGVEVNTEAFF	TGCGCCAGCAGTCCGTGGCAGGGGGTAGAGGTGAACACTGAAGCTTTCTTT
.	TRBV7-9	TRBJ1-1	TRBD1	CASSLRDSPNTEAFF	TGTGCCAGCAGCTTACGGGACAGCCCGAACACTGAAGCTTTCTTT
.	TRBV10-3	TRBJ1-2	.	CAISESNRINYGYTF	TGTGCCATCAGTGAGTCGAACAGAATTAACTATGGCTACACCTTC
.	TRBV7-9	TRBJ2-3	.	CASSPRGSGGPDTQYF	TGTGCCAGCAGCCCCAGGGGGTCGGGAGGGCCAGATACGCAGTATTTT
.	TRBV19	TRBJ1-2	.	CASTTGGNYGYTF	TGTGCCAGTACGACGGGAGGAAACTATGGCTACACCTTC
once	TRBV28	TRBJ1-5	.	CASLTWGGSNQPQHF	TGTGCCAGCCTAACCTGGGGGGGGAGCAATCAGCCCCAGCATTTT
.	TRBV9	TRBJ1-5	.	CASSRGGDPNQPQHF	TGTGCCAGCAGCAGGGGAGGGGACCCCAATCAGCCCCAGCATTTT
.	TRBV7-2	TRBJ1-2	.	CASSLWGGSAYGYTF	TGTGCCAGCAGCTTATGGGGGGGATCTGCCTATGGCTACACCTTC
.	TRBV11-1	TRBJ2-3	.	CASSQRQGTDTQYF	TGTGCCAGCAGCCAGCGACAGGGCACAGATACGCAGTATTTT
.	TRBV10-2	TRBJ1-3	TRBD1	CASSRTGDYSGNTIYF	TGCGCCAGCAGTAGGACAGGGGATTACTCTGGAAACACCATATATTTT
.	TRBV6-5	TRBJ2-2	TRBD1	CASSRQGTGELFF	TGTGCCAGCAGTAGACAGGGGACCGGGGAGCTGTTTTTT
.	TRBV6-5	TRBJ2-2	.	CASTLVRSNTGELFF	TGTGCCAGCACCCTAGTGAGGAGTAACACCGGGGAGCTGTTTTTT
few	TRBV9	TRBJ2-7	.	CASSPGSGGSYEQYF	TGTGCCAGCAGCCCCGGGAGTGGCGGATCCTACGAGCAGTACTTC
few	TRBV19	TRBJ2-4	.	CASSWPGVGKNIQYF	TGTGCCAGTAGTTGGCCAGGGGTAGGGAAAAACATTCAGTACTTC
.	TRBV5-1	TRBJ2-1	.	CASSLVQGMDNEQFF	TGCGCCAGCAGCTTGGTTCAGGGGATGGACAATGAGCAGTTCTTC
once	TRBV5-1	TRBJ2-1	TRBD2	CASSLALAGRYNEQFF	TGCGCCAGCAGCTTGGCCCTAGCGGGGAGATACAATGAGCAGTTCTTC
.	TRBV18	TRBJ2-1	.	CASSTLRRPFF	TGTGCCAGCTCAACACTCCGTCGTCCGTTCTTC
.	TRBV7-3	TRBJ2-2	.	CASSFRGPTNTGELFF	TGTGCCAGCAGCTTTCGTGGCCCCACGAACACCGGGGAGCTGTTTTTT
.	TRBV7-2	TRBJ1-5	TRBD1	CASSFTGGANNQPQHF	TGTGCCAGCAGCTTTACAGGGGGCGCGAACAATCAGCCCCAGCATTTT
once	TRBV5-1	TRBJ2-7	.	CASSGDISYEQYF	TGCGCCAGCAGCGGGGACATATCCTACGAGCAGTACTTC
.	TRBV28	TRBJ1-2	TRBD1	CASSWTGGYTF	TGTGCCAGCAGTTGGACAGGTGGCTACACCTTC
.	TRBV30	TRBJ1-1	.	CAWSEQGTTEAFF	TGTGCCTGGAGTGAACAGGGTACCACTGAAGCTTTCTTT